The clone carrying this T cell receptor beta chain was counted between two and nine times. The data were taken from a study of beta chain features in type 1 diabetes. The CDR3 sequence is 15 residues long. Germline V gene data show CDR1 as MNHNY and CDR2 as SVGAGI (reference sequence). V shed 5 bases, J shed 7 bases, and the junction held 5 bases outside the gene matches. Expressed TCRB transcripts were sequenced because the isolated RNA had all been reverse transcribed beforehand. The repertoire was sequenced with immunoSEQ multiplex PCR; TCRdb's copy has only in-frame clones and lacks some. The data hold hundreds of thousands of clones, with about a sixth observed a single time.

The TCR comes from a man aged 18 to 29 in good health. Input material: naive CD4+ T cells from blood. This sequence joins TRBV6-6 and TRBJ1-6, with 10 nucleotides matching TRBD1. CDR3 sequence reads: CASSNGQGENSPLHF. CDR3 nucleotide sequence: TGTGCCAGCAGTAACGGACAGGGGGAGAATTCACCCCTCCACTTT.